These T cell receptor beta chains were read from a single sample in a study of identical twins. One entry per CDR3 protein results from TCRdb running MiXCR on the 5' RACE reads. The table has some 1,700,000 distinct CDR3 sequences, roughly 35% seen once. The sample comprised cord blood. Source of these receptors: a newborn girl in good health. CDR3s include the opening cysteine and the closing phenylalanine or tryptophan. D genes are given only for firm matches. The size field is filled for only some rows; it gives once, few, many or a size class.

clone_size j_call d_call v_call cdr3_nt cdr3_aa
NA TRBJ2-1 NA TRBV12-3/TRBV12-4 TGTGCCAGCAGTTTAGAGGGGACTTTAGACAATGAGCAGTTCTTC CASSLEGTLDNEQFF
once TRBJ2-3 NA TRBV20-1 TGCAGTGCTACGGAAGCAGATACGCAGTATTTT CSATEADTQYF
NA TRBJ2-1 TRBD2 TRBV20-1 TGCAGTGCTCGGACTAGCGGGGGTGTTCCTGAGCAGTTCTTC CSARTSGGVPEQFF
few TRBJ2-7 NA TRBV27 TGTGCCAGCAGCCCCGAAAGGGGTCTACGATCCTACGAGCAGTACTTC CASSPERGLRSYEQYF
NA TRBJ1-2 NA TRBV10-3 TGTGCCATCAGTGAGCCGTGGACTGGCCCTAGCTATGGCTACACCTTC CAISEPWTGPSYGYTF
once TRBJ2-1 NA TRBV7-2 TGTGCCAGCAGCTTGGCCTCCGGGAACTCAAAGGAGCAGTTCTTC CASSLASGNSKEQFF
NA TRBJ2-1 TRBD2 TRBV5-6 TGTGCCAGCAGCCAGGCTAGCGGGAGGCTCAATGAGCAGTTCTTC CASSQASGRLNEQFF
few TRBJ2-7 NA TRBV5-1 TGCGCCAGCAGCCTGGACTCGACTTCCTACGAGCAGTACTTC CASSLDSTSYEQYF
NA TRBJ1-2 NA TRBV29-1 TGCAGCGGAGAACTACCCAATCGCTACACCTTC CSGELPNRYTF
NA TRBJ2-7 NA TRBV4-2 TGTGCCAGCAGCCAAGATAGCGGGACAGGGACCTACGAGCAGTACTTC CASSQDSGTGTYEQYF
NA TRBJ2-3 TRBD2 TRBV7-2 TGTGCCAGCAGCTTAGTTACTAGCGGGGTTAGCACAGATACGCAGTATTTT CASSLVTSGVSTDTQYF
few TRBJ2-3 NA TRBV19 TGTGCCAGTAGTATAGCGTCCGGGAGCGCAGATACGCAGTATTTT CASSIASGSADTQYF
NA TRBJ1-4 NA TRBV12-3/TRBV12-4 TGTGCCAGCAGTTTATGGGGCCTAAGTAATGAAAAACTGTTTTTT CASSLWGLSNEKLFF
once TRBJ1-1 NA TRBV20-1 TGCAGTGCTAGGTGGGGGGTGAACACTGAAGCTTTCTTT CSARWGVNTEAFF
few TRBJ2-3 TRBD1 TRBV7-2 TGTGCCAGCAGCCAACGTGCCGGGACAGGGCGGGATACGCAGTATTTT CASSQRAGTGRDTQYF
NA TRBJ2-7 NA TRBV3-1 TGTGCCAGCAGTTCAAGACGGGTGGGCTACGAGCAGTACTTC CASSSRRVGYEQYF
NA TRBJ2-7 NA TRBV20-1 TGCAGTGCCCTTTGGGGCAACTCCTACGAGCACTACTTC CSALWGNSYEHYF
few TRBJ2-1 NA TRBV25-1 TGTGCCAGCAGTGAAAAGGGGACTTGGGAGACCCAGTTCTTC CASSEKGTWETQFF
few TRBJ2-7 TRBD2 TRBV24-1 TGTGCCACTGAGATAGGGCAGCGGGGGGGCTCCTACGAGCAGTACTTC CATEIGQRGGSYEQYF
few TRBJ1-3 NA TRBV3-1 TGTGCCAGCAGCCAAGATCCGGGACACTCTGGAAACACCATATATTTT CASSQDPGHSGNTIYF
NA TRBJ2-7 NA TRBV5-1 TGCGCCAGCAGCGTCACGGGAACCAGTTCCTACAATGAGCAGTACTTC CASSVTGTSSYNEQYF
NA TRBJ2-1 TRBD1 TRBV5-1 TGCGCCAGCAGCCGGGCGACAGGGGCTATCTACAATGAGCAGTTCTTC CASSRATGAIYNEQFF
NA TRBJ2-3 TRBD2 TRBV28 TGTGCCAGCAGTTCAGCGGGAGGGGGGGATACGCAGTATTTT CASSSAGGGDTQYF
few TRBJ2-3 TRBD2 TRBV7-9 TGTGCCAGCAGCTCACTAGCGGGAGGCAGTTGGGATACGCAGTATTTT CASSSLAGGSWDTQYF
few TRBJ1-1 NA TRBV7-8 TGTGCCAGCAGCTTTAGCGAAATGAACACTGAAGCTTTCTTT CASSFSEMNTEAFF
NA TRBJ2-1 NA TRBV5-4 TGTGCCAGCAGCTTTTTCACAGGTGCCAACAATGAGCAGTTCTTC CASSFFTGANNEQFF
many TRBJ2-3 TRBD2 TRBV5-1 TGTGCCAGCAGCTCTAGCGGGGGCACAGATACGCAGTATTTT CASSSSGGTDTQYF
NA TRBJ1-2 TRBD1 TRBV5-1 TGCGCCAGCAGCTTGCCCCTCGGGACAGGATTCTATGGCTACACCTTC CASSLPLGTGFYGYTF
NA TRBJ2-1 NA TRBV19 TGTGCCAGTAGTACTTCCCACGGGGGGCTAGGCAATGAGCAGTTCTTC CASSTSHGGLGNEQFF